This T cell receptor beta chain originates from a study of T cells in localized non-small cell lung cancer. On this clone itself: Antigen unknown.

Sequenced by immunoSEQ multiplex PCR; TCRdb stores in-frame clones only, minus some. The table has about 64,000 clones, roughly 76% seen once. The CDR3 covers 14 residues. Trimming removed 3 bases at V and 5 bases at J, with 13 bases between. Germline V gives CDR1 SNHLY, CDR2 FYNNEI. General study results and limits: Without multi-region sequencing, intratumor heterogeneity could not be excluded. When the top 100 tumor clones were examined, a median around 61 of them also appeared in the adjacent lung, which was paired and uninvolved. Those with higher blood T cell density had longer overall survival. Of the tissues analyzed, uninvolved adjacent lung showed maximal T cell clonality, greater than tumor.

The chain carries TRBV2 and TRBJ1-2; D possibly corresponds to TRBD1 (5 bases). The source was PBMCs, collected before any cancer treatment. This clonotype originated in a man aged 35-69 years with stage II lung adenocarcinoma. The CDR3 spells CASSEGRGGYGYTF. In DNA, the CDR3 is TGTGCCAGCAGTGAGGGTAGGGGCGGGTATGGCTACACCTTC.